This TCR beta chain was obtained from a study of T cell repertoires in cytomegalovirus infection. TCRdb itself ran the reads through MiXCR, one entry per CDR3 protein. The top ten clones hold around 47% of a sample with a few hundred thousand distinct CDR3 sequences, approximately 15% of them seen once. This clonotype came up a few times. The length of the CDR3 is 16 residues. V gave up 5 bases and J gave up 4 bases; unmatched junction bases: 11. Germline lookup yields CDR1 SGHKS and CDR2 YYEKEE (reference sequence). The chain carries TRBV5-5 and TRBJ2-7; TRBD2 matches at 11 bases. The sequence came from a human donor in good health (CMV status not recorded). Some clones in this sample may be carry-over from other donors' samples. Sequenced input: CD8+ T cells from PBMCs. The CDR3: CASSPSLAGGRYEQYF. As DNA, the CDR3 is TGTGCCAGCAGTCCGTCTCTAGCGGGGGGACGGTACGAGCAGTACTTC.